The 24 T cell receptor beta chains given below trace back to one sample, sequenced in a study of blood T cell repertoires in COVID-19. Sequencing used immunoSEQ multiplex PCR; TCRdb keeps in-frame clones, though not all of them. This repertoire shows 110,000 or so clones, roughly three quarters found once; its top ten account for roughly 7.9%. The sequencing sample was made of peripheral blood. These receptors all come from a human donor in a cohort sampled during active COVID-19.

V and J are TRBV6-5 and TRBJ1-5; 9 nucleotides agree with TRBD1. Germline CDR1 is MNHEY and CDR2 is SVGAGI. This CDR3 contains 15 residues. Trimming took 6 bases from V and 7 from J; bases not matched to a gene: 10. This CDR3 reads CASRGGGTGTQPQHF. CDR3 in DNA: TGTGCCAGCAGGGGCGGCGGGACAGGGACCCAGCCCCAGCATTTT.

J is TRBJ1-1 and V is TRBV6-1; 9 bases match TRBD1. The ends lost 2 bases at V and 5 bases at J; junction bases unmatched: 6. CDR1 and CDR2 (germline): MNHNS, SASEGT. CDR3 length: 15 residues. CDR3 sequence reads: CASSEYRGRRTEAFF. CDR3 coding DNA: TGTGCCAGCAGTGAATACAGGGGGCGCCGAACTGAAGCTTTCTTT.

Written as DNA, the CDR3 is TGTGCCAGCAGCTTAGCGGGACAGGGTTTTCGGGAGCAGTACTTC. Translation: CASSLAGQGFREQYF. The gene calls are TRBV11-1 and TRBJ2-7; 9 bases map to TRBD1. Per the germline V gene, CDR1 is SGHAT and CDR2 is FQDESV (reference sequence). The V and J ends lost 0 bases and 7 bases, in that order; junction bases with no gene match: 7. The CDR3 runs to 15 residues.

The chain recombines TRBV30 with TRBJ2-1, with 16 nucleotides matching TRBD2. Trimming at V came to 3 bases and at J to 10 bases, leaving 6 bases not matched to a gene. Germline CDR1 GTSNPN, CDR2 SVGIG (reference sequence). The CDR3 length is 15 residues. CDR3: CAWSLGTSGGEEQFF. The CDR3 DNA is TGTGCCTGGAGCCTGGGGACTAGCGGGGGGGAAGAGCAGTTCTTC.

The chain couples TRBV7-9 to TRBJ1-5; 8 positions agree with TRBD1. The CDR3 length is 17 residues. Germline CDR1 and CDR2: SEHNR and FQNEAQ (reference sequence). The V and J ends lost 3 bases and 0 bases, in that order; junction bases with no gene match: 7. The CDR3 is CASSFAGGPYSNQPQHF. The CDR3 DNA follows: TGTGCCAGCAGCTTTGCAGGGGGCCCCTATAGCAATCAGCCCCAGCATTTT.

The chain carries TRBV28 and TRBJ1-2; TRBD1 might be the D (6 bases). Germline values: CDR1 MDHEN, CDR2 SYDVKM. The V gene lost 4 bases and the J gene lost 4 bases, with 16 bases spanning the gap. This CDR3 spans 15 amino acids. Here the CDR3 DNA reads TGTGCCAGCAGTTCCGGGACACGAATGGGCTATGGCTACACCTTC. Amino acids: CASSSGTRMGYGYTF.

In this sample, this clone turned up a few times. This sequence joins TRBV7-9 and TRBJ2-7; weak D call: TRBD2 (5 bases). The CDR3 is made up of 13 amino acids. Germline V gives CDR1 SEHNR, CDR2 FQNEAQ (reference sequence). V dropped 1 base and J dropped 7 bases, with 11 bases sitting between them. The chain's CDR3 is CASSLGRDWEQYF. CDR3 DNA sequence: TGTGCCAGCAGCTTAGGTCGGGATTGGGAGCAGTACTTC.

V gene TRBV30 combines with J gene TRBJ2-3, with TRBD1 matching 7 bases. V lost 4 bases and J lost 2; bases outside the gene matches: 9. This CDR3 comprises 15 residues. The germline V gene has CDR1 GTSNPN and CDR2 SVGIG (reference sequence). The CDR3, as DNA: TGTGCCTGGAACCCAGGGGGTACTTCCACAGATACGCAGTATTTT. Protein product: CAWNPGGTSTDTQYF.

The V and J genes are TRBV5-1 and TRBJ2-6; weak D call: TRBD1 (6 bases). Between the trimmed V and J ends, which lost 3 bases and 1 base, there was a span of 17 bases. CDR3 size: 18 residues. CDR1 is SGHRS, CDR2 YFSETQ, per germline. CDR3 region: CASSSKQGPLSGANVLTF. As DNA, the CDR3 is TGCGCCAGCAGCTCAAAACAGGGCCCCCTGTCTGGGGCCAACGTCCTGACTTTC.

J is TRBJ1-2 and V is TRBV18; TRBD1 is a possible D gene (5 bases). Germline-derived CDR1 and CDR2 are KGHSH and LQKENI. The V gene lost 4 bases and the J gene lost 1 base, with 7 bases spanning the gap. This CDR3 comprises 13 residues. This CDR3 reads CASSLTDNYGYTF. DNA of the CDR3: TGTGCCAGCTCACTGACAGATAACTATGGCTACACCTTC.

The CDR3 sequence is CASSLREGTEAFF. The CDR3 bases are TGCGCCAGCAGCTTGAGGGAGGGGACTGAAGCTTTCTTT. The rearrangement links TRBV5-1 to TRBJ1-1; D perhaps matches TRBD1 (5 bases). Trimming took off 1 base at V and 5 bases at J, with 9 bases between the two ends. CDR3 length: 13 residues. Looked up from germline, CDR1 is SGHRS and CDR2 is YFSETQ.

The chain combines TRBV5-1 with TRBJ2-1, with 15 bases fitting TRBD2. The CDR3 covers 18 residues. The germline gives CDR1 SGHRS, CDR2 YFSETQ. The trim removed 5 bases at V and 5 bases at J, leaving 11 bases unmatched. The CDR3 sequence: CASRLGLAGGKYHNEQFF. CDR3 in DNA: TGCGCCAGCAGGCTAGGACTAGCGGGGGGGAAATATCACAATGAGCAGTTCTTC.

This rearrangement joins TRBV10-3 to TRBJ2-3, with 7 bases matching TRBD1. Germline values: CDR1 ENHRY, CDR2 SYGVKD. The CDR3 spans 14 residues. Trimming removed 5 bases from V and 2 bases from J; junction bases left unmatched: 4. CDR3 DNA sequence: TGTGCCATCAGTCGACAGGGCTACACAGATACGCAGTATTTT. It codes for CAISRQGYTDTQYF.

This clone came up once. V gene TRBV19 combines with J gene TRBJ2-6; a possible D gene is TRBD1 (6 bases). Trimming removed 0 bases at V and 0 bases at J, with 15 bases between. The CDR3 has 19 amino acids. CDR1 LNHDA and CDR2 SQIVND come from the germline V gene (reference sequence). This chain's CDR3 is CASSIDLGQTISGANVLTF. As DNA, the CDR3 is TGTGCCAGTAGTATAGATCTAGGACAGACAATCTCTGGGGCCAACGTCCTGACTTTC.

V usage is TRBV7-2 and J usage is TRBJ2-7; 7 bases agree with TRBD2. CDR1 is SGHTA and CDR2 is FQGNSA in the germline V gene. This CDR3 has 14 residues. With 3 bases clipped from V and 2 bases from J, the junction kept 4 bases outside the gene matches. This CDR3 reads CASSFRGVAYEQYF. CDR3 DNA: TGTGCCAGCAGCTTCCGGGGGGTAGCCTACGAGCAGTACTTC.

V usage is TRBV27 and J usage is TRBJ2-7, with 8 bases matching TRBD1. CDR3 length: 13 residues. The V and J ends lost 6 bases and 7 bases, in that order; junction bases with no gene match: 8. The germline CDR1 and CDR2 sequences are MNHEY and SMNVEV (reference sequence). CDR3 sequence (DNA): TGTGCCAGCAGACGGACAGGGATGGAGGAGCAGTACTTC. Residues: CASRRTGMEEQYF.

This chain uses TRBV28 with TRBJ1-1, with 7 bases aligning to TRBD1. Germline V gene data show CDR1 as MDHEN and CDR2 as SYDVKM. CDR3 length: 14 amino acids. V was clipped by 3 bases and J by 0 bases; unmatched bases: 1. The CDR3 region has the DNA TGTGCCAGCAGTTTCAGGGGGTTGAACACTGAAGCTTTCTTT. Translation: CASSFRGLNTEAFF.

The chain is built from TRBV27 and TRBJ1-1, with 8 bases lining up with TRBD1. The CDR3 is made up of 12 amino acids. V lost 7 bases and J lost 10; bases outside the gene matches: 8. The V gene's germline CDR1 is MNHEY and CDR2 SMNVEV (reference sequence). CDR3 coding DNA: TGTGCCAGCATCGGACAGGGCTTTGGAGCTTTCTTT. This encodes CASIGQGFGAFF.

The rearrangement joins TRBV6-5 to TRBJ1-2; tentative D call: TRBD1 (6 bases). The germline V and J ends were trimmed by 0 bases and 4 bases, with 15 bases remaining between them. The V gene's germline CDR1 is MNHEY and CDR2 SVGAGI. This CDR3 is built from 16 residues. CDR3 sequence reads: CASSYSSGTIFYGYTF. CDR3 nucleotides: TGTGCCAGCAGTTACTCCTCCGGGACAATCTTCTATGGCTACACCTTC.

This clone turned up a few times. The chain uses TRBV7-9 and TRBJ1-1; D ambiguous. This CDR3 has 12 amino acids. V lost 1 base and J lost 11, with 11 bases in between. Germline assignment: CDR1 SEHNR and CDR2 FQNEAQ (reference sequence). CDR3 nucleotides: TGTGCCAGCAGCTTAGGGACTGGAGGGGCTTTCTTT. Translated: CASSLGTGGAFF.

The V and J genes are TRBV7-9 and TRBJ1-2, with 8 bases identical to TRBD1. V was clipped by 1 base and J by 8 bases; unmatched bases: 9. CDR1 is SEHNR, CDR2 FQNEAQ, per germline (reference sequence). The CDR3 spans 15 residues. DNA for the CDR3: TGTGCCAGCAGCTTAGGCCCGGGACAGGTGCAAGGCTACACCTTC. Protein product: CASSLGPGQVQGYTF.

The chain's CDR3 is CASSLWGREQYF. Written as DNA, the CDR3 is TGTGCCAGCAGTTTATGGGGCCGTGAGCAGTACTTC. The genes are TRBV28 and TRBJ2-7, with D hard to call. CDR3 length: 12 residues. The V end was cut by 0 bases, the J end by 7 bases, with 7 bases between. Per germline, CDR1 MDHEN and CDR2 SYDVKM.

The chain couples TRBV29-1 to TRBJ2-7; a possible D gene is TRBD1 (5 bases). The V gene lost 0 bases and the J gene lost 3 bases, with 15 bases spanning the gap. Germline CDR1 is SQVTM and CDR2 is ANQGSEA. CDR3 length equals 15 residues. The CDR3 nucleotides read TGCAGCGTTGAAGAGGACACCCCTTGGGGCTACGAGCAGTACTTC. Protein: CSVEEDTPWGYEQYF.

V usage is TRBV3-1 (or the pseudogene TRBV3-2) and J usage is TRBJ2-7, with D perhaps matching TRBD1 (6 bases). Trimming took 4 bases from V and 4 from J, leaving 11 bases between them. Germline V gene lookup returns CDR1 LGHDT and CDR2 YNNKEL (reference sequence). The CDR3 runs 13 residues. The CDR3 DNA follows: TGTGCCAGCAGCCCACAAGGGGGATACGAGCAGTACTTC. Protein sequence: CASSPQGGYEQYF.